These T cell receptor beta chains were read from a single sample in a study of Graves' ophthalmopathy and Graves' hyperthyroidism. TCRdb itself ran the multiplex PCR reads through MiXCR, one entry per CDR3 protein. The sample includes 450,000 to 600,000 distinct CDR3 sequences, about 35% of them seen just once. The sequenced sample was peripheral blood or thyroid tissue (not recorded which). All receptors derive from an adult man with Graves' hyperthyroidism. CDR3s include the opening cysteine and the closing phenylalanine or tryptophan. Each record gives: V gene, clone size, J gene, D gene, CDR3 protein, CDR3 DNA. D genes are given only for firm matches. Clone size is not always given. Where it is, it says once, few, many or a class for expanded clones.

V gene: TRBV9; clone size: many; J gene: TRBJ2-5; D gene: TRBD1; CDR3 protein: CASSEGTVYQETQYF; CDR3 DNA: TGTGCCAGCAGCGAAGGGACAGTGTACCAAGAGACCCAGTACTTC
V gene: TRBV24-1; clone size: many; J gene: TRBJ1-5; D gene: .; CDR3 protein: CATSERYNQPQHF; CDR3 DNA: TGTGCCACCAGTGAACGATACAATCAGCCCCAGCATTTT
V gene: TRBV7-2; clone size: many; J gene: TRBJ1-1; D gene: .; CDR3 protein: CASKWTRGTEAFF; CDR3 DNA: TGTGCCAGCAAATGGACGAGGGGCACTGAAGCTTTCTTT
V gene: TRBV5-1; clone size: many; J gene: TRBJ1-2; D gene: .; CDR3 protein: CASSLGGINYGYTF; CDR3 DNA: TGCGCCAGCAGCTTGGGGGGTATCAACTATGGCTACACCTTC
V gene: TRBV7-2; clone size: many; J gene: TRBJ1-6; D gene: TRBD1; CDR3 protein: CASSPRDSYNSPLHF; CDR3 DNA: TGTGCCAGCAGCCCCCGGGACAGCTATAATTCACCCCTCCACTTT
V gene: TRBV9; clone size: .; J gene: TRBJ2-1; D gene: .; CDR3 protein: CASIRNEQFF; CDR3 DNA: TGTGCCAGCATACGTAATGAGCAGTTCTTC
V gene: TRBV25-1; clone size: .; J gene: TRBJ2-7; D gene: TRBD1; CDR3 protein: CASREGQGGTYEQYF; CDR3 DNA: TGTGCCAGCAGAGAAGGACAGGGCGGCACCTACGAGCAGTACTTC
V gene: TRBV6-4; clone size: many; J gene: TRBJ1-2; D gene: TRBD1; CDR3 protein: CASSDRAGGVYGYTF; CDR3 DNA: TGTGCCAGCAGTGACAGGGCAGGGGGCGTCTATGGCTACACCTTC
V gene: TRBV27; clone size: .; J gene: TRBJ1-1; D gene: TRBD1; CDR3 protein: CASTGGTGVITEAFF; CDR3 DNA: TGTGCCAGCACCGGTGGGACAGGGGTTATCACTGAAGCTTTCTTT
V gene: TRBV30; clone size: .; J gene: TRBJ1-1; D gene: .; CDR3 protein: CAWSPAKTEAFF; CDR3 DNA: TGTGCCTGGAGTCCTGCCAAGACTGAAGCTTTCTTT
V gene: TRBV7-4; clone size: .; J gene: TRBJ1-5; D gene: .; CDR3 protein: CASRWGGIQETQHF; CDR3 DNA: TGTGCCAGCAGATGGGGGGGGATCCAAGAGACCCAGCATTTT
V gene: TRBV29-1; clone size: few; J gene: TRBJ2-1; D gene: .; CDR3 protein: CSVTDSSYNEQFF; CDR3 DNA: TGCAGCGTCACGGACAGCTCCTACAATGAGCAGTTCTTC
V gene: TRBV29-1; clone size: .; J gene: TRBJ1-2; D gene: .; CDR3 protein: CSVETGGSEDGYTF; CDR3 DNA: TGCAGCGTTGAGACGGGAGGTTCAGAAGATGGCTACACCTTC
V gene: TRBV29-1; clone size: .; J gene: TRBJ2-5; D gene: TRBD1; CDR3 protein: CSVEDRVETQYF; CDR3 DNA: TGCAGCGTTGAGGACAGGGTCGAGACCCAGTACTTC
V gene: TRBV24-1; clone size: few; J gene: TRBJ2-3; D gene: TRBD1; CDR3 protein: CATGDSWNTDTQYF; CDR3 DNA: TGTGCCACCGGGGACAGTTGGAACACAGATACGCAGTATTTT
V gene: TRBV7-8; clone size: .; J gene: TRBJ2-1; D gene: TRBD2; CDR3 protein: CASSFSGSPNAHNEQFF; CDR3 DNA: TGTGCCAGCAGCTTTAGCGGGAGTCCGAACGCCCACAATGAGCAGTTCTTC
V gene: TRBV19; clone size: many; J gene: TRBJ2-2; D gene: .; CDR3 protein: CASSIAGVAGELFF; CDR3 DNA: TGTGCCAGTAGTATAGCGGGGGTGGCCGGGGAGCTGTTTTTT
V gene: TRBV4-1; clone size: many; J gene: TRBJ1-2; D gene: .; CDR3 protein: CASSQEGAGGYTF; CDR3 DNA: TGCGCCAGCAGCCAAGAGGGGGCAGGTGGCTACACCTTC
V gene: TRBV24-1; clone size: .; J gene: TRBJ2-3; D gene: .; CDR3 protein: CATRAADTQYF; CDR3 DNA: TGTGCCACCAGAGCGGCAGATACGCAGTATTTT
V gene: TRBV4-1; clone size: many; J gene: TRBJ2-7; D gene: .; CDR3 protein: CASSLLGGYEQYF; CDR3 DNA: TGCGCCAGCAGCCTACTAGGGGGCTACGAGCAGTACTTC
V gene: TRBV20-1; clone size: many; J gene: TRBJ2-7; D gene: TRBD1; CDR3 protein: CSARDPRTGGSEQYF; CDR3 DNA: TGCAGTGCTAGAGATCCAAGGACAGGGGGCTCCGAGCAGTACTTC
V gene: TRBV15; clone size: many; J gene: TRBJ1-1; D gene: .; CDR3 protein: CATTEGAGGLNTEAFF; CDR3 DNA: TGTGCCACTACTGAGGGAGCCGGTGGATTGAACACTGAAGCTTTCTTT
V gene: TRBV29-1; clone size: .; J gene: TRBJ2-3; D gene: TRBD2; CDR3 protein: CSVSGTMRTDTQYF; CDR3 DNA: TGCAGCGTTTCCGGGACTATGCGCACAGATACGCAGTATTTT
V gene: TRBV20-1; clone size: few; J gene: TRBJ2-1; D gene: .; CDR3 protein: CSANLYSYNEQFF; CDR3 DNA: TGCAGTGCTAACCTCTACTCCTACAATGAGCAGTTCTTC
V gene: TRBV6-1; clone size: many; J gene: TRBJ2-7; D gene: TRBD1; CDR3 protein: CASGRDRGPEEQYF; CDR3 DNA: TGTGCCAGCGGACGGGACAGGGGGCCGGAAGAGCAGTACTTC
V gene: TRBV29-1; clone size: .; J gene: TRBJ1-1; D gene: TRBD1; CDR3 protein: CSVATGATEAFF; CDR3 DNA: TGCAGCGTAGCGACAGGGGCCACTGAAGCTTTCTTT
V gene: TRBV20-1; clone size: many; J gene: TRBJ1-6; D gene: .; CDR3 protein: CSAPEDGSYNSPLHF; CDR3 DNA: TGCAGTGCCCCAGAGGACGGCTCCTATAATTCACCCCTCCACTTT
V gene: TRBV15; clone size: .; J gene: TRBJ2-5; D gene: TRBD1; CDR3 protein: CATSRGWTGGETQYF; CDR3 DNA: TGTGCCACCAGCAGAGGTTGGACAGGGGGGGAGACCCAGTACTTC
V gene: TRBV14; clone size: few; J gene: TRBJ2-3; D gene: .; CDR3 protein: CASSRGTTDTQYF; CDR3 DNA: TGTGCCAGCAGCCGAGGGACCACAGATACGCAGTATTTT
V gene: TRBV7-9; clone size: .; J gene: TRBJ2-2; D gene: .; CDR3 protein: CASSLDMGANTGELFF; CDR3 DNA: TGTGCCAGCAGCTTAGATATGGGGGCGAACACCGGGGAGCTGTTTTTT
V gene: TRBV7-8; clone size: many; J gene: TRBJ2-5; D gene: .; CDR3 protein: CASSLVSGVGETQYF; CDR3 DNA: TGTGCCAGCAGCTTAGTGTCAGGGGTGGGAGAGACCCAGTACTTC
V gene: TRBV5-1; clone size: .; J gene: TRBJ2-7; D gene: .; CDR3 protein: CASSRGGQGLNEQYF; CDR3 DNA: TGCGCCAGCAGCCGTGGAGGGCAGGGGTTAAACGAGCAGTACTTC
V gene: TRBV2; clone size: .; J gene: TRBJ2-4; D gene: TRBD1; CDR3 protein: CASRYRGAENIQYF; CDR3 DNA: TGTGCCAGCAGGTACAGGGGGGCGGAAAACATTCAGTACTTC
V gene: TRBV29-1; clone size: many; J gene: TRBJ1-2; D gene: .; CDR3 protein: CSAIGGNYGYTF; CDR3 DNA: TGCAGCGCGATCGGGGGGAACTATGGCTACACCTTC
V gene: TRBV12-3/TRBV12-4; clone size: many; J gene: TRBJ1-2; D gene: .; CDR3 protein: CASSFSGRLYGYTF; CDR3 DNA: TGTGCCAGCAGTTTTTCCGGCCGTCTCTATGGCTACACCTTC
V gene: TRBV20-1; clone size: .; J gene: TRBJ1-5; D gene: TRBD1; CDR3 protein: CSARESDRGNQPQHF; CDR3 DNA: TGCAGTGCTAGAGAATCGGACAGGGGGAATCAGCCCCAGCATTTT
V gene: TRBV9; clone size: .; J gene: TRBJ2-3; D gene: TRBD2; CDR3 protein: CASSVGLAHTDTQYF; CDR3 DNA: TGTGCCAGCAGCGTCGGACTAGCGCACACAGATACGCAGTATTTT
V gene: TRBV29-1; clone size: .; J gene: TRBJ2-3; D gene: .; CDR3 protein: CSVEYIPDTQYF; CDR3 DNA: TGCAGCGTTGAGTACATTCCAGATACGCAGTATTTT
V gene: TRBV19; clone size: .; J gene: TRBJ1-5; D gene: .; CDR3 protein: CASSIIQGFTNQPQHF; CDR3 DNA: TGTGCCAGTAGTATTATCCAGGGCTTTACCAATCAGCCCCAGCATTTT
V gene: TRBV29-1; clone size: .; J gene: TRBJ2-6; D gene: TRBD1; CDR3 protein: CSVVSGQGDSGANVLTF; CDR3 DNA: TGCAGCGTTGTTTCTGGACAGGGAGACTCTGGGGCCAACGTCCTGACTTTC
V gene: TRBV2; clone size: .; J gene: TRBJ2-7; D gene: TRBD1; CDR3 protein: CAKRTGPNYEQYF; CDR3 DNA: TGTGCCAAACGGACAGGACCCAACTACGAGCAGTACTTC
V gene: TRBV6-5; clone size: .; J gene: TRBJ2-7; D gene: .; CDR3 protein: CASSYNQGRLPYEQYF; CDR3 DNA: TGTGCCAGCAGTTACAATCAGGGGCGACTCCCCTACGAGCAGTACTTC
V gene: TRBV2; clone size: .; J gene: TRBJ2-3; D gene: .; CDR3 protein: CASSGTDTDTQYF; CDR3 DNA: TGTGCCAGCAGTGGGACAGACACAGATACGCAGTATTTT
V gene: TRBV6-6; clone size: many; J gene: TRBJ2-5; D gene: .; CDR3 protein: CASSEARGRGETQYF; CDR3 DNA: TGTGCCAGCAGTGAAGCGCGAGGGAGGGGGGAGACCCAGTACTTC